These 14 T cell receptor beta chains were all obtained from the same sample, sequenced in a study of shared clonotypes between healthy human individuals. Repertoires were generated with immunoSEQ multiplex PCR, while TCRdb's copy carries only in-frame clones and drops some. The sample records nearly 1 million clones, approximately 80% being singletons. The sequencing input was memory CD4+ T cells sorted from blood. Documented subset: CD45RA-negative fraction. Every receptor here comes from a man younger than 35 in good health.

V and J are TRBV6-6 and TRBJ2-7; perhaps TRBD2 as D (6 bases). In germline, CDR1 is MNHNY, CDR2 SVGAGI (reference sequence). V lost 4 bases and J 5 bases, leaving 18 bases between the germline ends. The CDR3 is made up of 15 amino acids. CDR3 DNA: TGTGCCAGCAGTTTACCGCGGGGAGAAAGGGACGAGCAGTACTTC. Translated: CASSLPRGERDEQYF.

The sample holds a few counts of this clone. The V and J genes are TRBV27 and TRBJ1-1; no clear D gene. CDR1 is MNHEY and CDR2 is SMNVEV in the germline V gene (reference sequence). With 3 bases removed from V and 0 bases from J, the gap between germline ends came to 8 bases. There are 14 residues in the CDR3. In DNA form, the CDR3 reads TGTGCCAGCAGTTTTAGGGCGGTGAACACTGAAGCTTTCTTT. Its protein is CASSFRAVNTEAFF.

This clone has a count of ten or more. The gene calls are TRBV5-4 and TRBJ2-2; no clear D gene. Germline values: CDR1 SGHNT, CDR2 YYREEE (reference sequence). V lost 4 bases to trimming and J lost 6 bases, with 10 bases between them. The CDR3 is 13 residues long. CDR3 in amino acids: CASSPEPPGELFF. In nucleotides, the CDR3 is TGTGCCAGCAGCCCGGAGCCTCCCGGGGAGCTGTTTTTT.

The V gene is TRBV5-4, the J gene TRBJ2-7; no clear D. CDR1 is SGHNT, CDR2 YYREEE, per germline (reference sequence). This CDR3 is built from 13 residues. Trimming cost V 4 bases and J 3 bases, with 11 bases left between them. In nucleotides, the CDR3 is TGTGCCAGCAGCCCCGAGTGGAGCTACGAGCAGTACTTC. This sequence encodes CASSPEWSYEQYF.

This rearrangement joins TRBV5-5 to TRBJ2-3, with 8 nucleotides matching TRBD1. CDR3 length: 15 amino acids. Unmatched junction bases numbered 6, after V lost 2 bases and J lost 4 bases. In germline, CDR1 is SGHKS, CDR2 YYEKEE (reference sequence). Written as DNA, the CDR3 is TGTGCCAGCAGCTTCCTCCAGGGGGCCCCAGATACGCAGTATTTT. It is translated as CASSFLQGAPDTQYF.

The V call is TRBV18, the J call TRBJ1-4; 10 bases fit TRBD1. Germline CDR1 reads KGHSH; CDR2 reads LQKENI. This CDR3 comprises 15 residues. V trimming: 6 bases; J trimming: 5 bases; junction bases outside the gene matches: 6. The CDR3 here is CASSATGQGNEKLFF. The CDR3 nucleotides are TGTGCCAGCTCGGCTACGGGACAGGGGAATGAAAAACTGTTTTTT.

This clone was seen a few times. This sequence is one base from a far larger clone and is likely a read error. The chain recombines TRBV6-1 with TRBJ2-5; 8 bases agree with TRBD2. Trimming cost V 2 bases and J 7 bases; bases outside gene matches: 18. The CDR3 has 18 residues. Germline CDR1 is MNHNS and CDR2 is SASEGT. This chain's CDR3 is CASSEIGGGSGSQGTQYF. The CDR3 coding sequence is TGTGCCAGCAGTGAAATCGGGGGCGGGAGCGGGAGTCAGGGGACCCAGTACTTC.

This clone was counted a few times. V gene TRBV19 combines with J gene TRBJ2-1; TRBD1 agrees at 10 bases. Germline V gene lookup returns CDR1 LNHDA and CDR2 SQIVND (reference sequence). V lost 7 bases and J lost 0; bases outside the gene matches: 3. The CDR3 runs to 15 residues. Written as DNA, the CDR3 is TGTGCCAGTACGGGACAGGGGAACTCCTACAATGAGCAGTTCTTC. Amino acids: CASTGQGNSYNEQFF.

The gene calls are TRBV7-2 and TRBJ1-2; D uncertain. The CDR3 extends over 12 amino acids. Trimming shortened V by 5 bases and J by 6 bases, and 10 bases separated the two germline ends. CDR1 and CDR2 (germline): SGHTA, FQGNSA. The CDR3 DNA reads as TGTGCCAGCAGCCCCGATTACGATGGCTACACCTTC. Translation: CASSPDYDGYTF.

The chain couples TRBV7-8 to TRBJ2-3; the D is unclear. The germline CDR1 and CDR2 sequences are SGHVS and FQNEAQ. CDR3 size: 15 residues. The V end lost 0 bases, the J end lost 2 bases, and 9 bases lay between the germline ends. The CDR3 nucleotides read TGTGCCAGCAGCTTAGCGTTCCTCTCCACAGATACGCAGTATTTT. It yields the protein CASSLAFLSTDTQYF.

This clone is a singleton in its sample. The chain employs TRBV23-1 and TRBJ2-4, with TRBD2 identical over 12 bases. Being an ORF, TRBV23-1 has a function that is uncertain. The CDR3 totals 21 residues. V shed 3 bases and J 0 bases; nucleotides not matched to a gene: 15. The CDR3 DNA reads as TGCGCCAGCAGTCAGCCGAACCGGGCTAGCGGGGGGGTTGTAGCCAAAAACATTCAGTACTTC. This encodes CASSQPNRASGGVVAKNIQYF.

This chain uses TRBV11-2 with TRBJ2-1; D possibly uses TRBD1 or TRBD2 (6 bases each). The CDR3 is made up of 18 amino acids. V was clipped by 6 bases and J by 5 bases, with 26 bases between them. Germline V gene sequence: CDR1 SGHAT, CDR2 FQNNGV. CDR3 region: CASRRTGQGRIRDNEQFF. For the CDR3, the DNA is TGTGCCAGCAGGCGTACGGGGCAGGGGAGGATTCGGGACAATGAGCAGTTCTTC.

This chain uses TRBV2 with TRBJ1-5; 7 bases are a match to TRBD1. Trimming took 6 bases from V and 3 from J; bases not matched to a gene: 2. This CDR3 spans 13 amino acids. Germline CDR1 is SNHLY and CDR2 is FYNNEI. In DNA form, the CDR3 reads TGTGCCAGCAGGGGACAGTACAATCAGCCCCAGCATTTT. Protein sequence: CASRGQYNQPQHF.

The J gene is TRBJ2-7, the V gene TRBV28; TRBD1 matches 9 bases. The CDR3 is 15 residues long. Germline V gene sequence: CDR1 MDHEN, CDR2 SYDVKM. Germline trimming cut 5 bases from V and 6 bases from J; bases unmatched to any gene: 11. CDR3 bases: TGTGCCAGCAGTCCCCAAGGGACAGGGCTTTTCGAGCAGTACTTC. The encoded protein is CASSPQGTGLFEQYF.